The next 21 T cell receptor beta chains were all read from a single sample in a study of T-cell reconstitution after alpha-beta-depleted transplantation in children. Unique molecular identifiers tagged the TCRbeta library. TCRdb re-called the PCR reads through MiXCR, storing one row per CDR3 protein. The sample includes about 540,000 distinct CDR3 sequences, approximately 16% of them seen just once. Specimen: PBMCs from the stem cell graft donor, collected from the stem cell graft. The source is a human donor who donated a stem cell graft to a child with acute lymphoblastic leukemia.

The chain combines TRBV9 with TRBJ2-1, with D unresolved. V was pared by 4 bases and J by 8 bases, with 19 bases between. Germline CDR1 SGDLS, CDR2 YYNGEE. This CDR3 region has 15 residues. The CDR3 DNA follows: TGTGCCAGCAGCCCCCAAAGCACCTCAGAAGATGAGCAGTTCTTC. Translation gives CASSPQSTSEDEQFF.

This clonotype appeared many times. The CDR3 sequence is CAISEQGFRNTEAFF. The CDR3 DNA follows: TGTGCCATCAGTGAGCAAGGGTTCCGGAACACTGAAGCTTTCTTT. The rearrangement joins TRBV10-3 to TRBJ1-1, with unresolved D. This CDR3 has 15 amino acids. Germline V gene data show CDR1 as ENHRY and CDR2 as SYGVKD. The V end was cut by 2 bases, the J end by 1 base, with 11 bases between.

The V gene is TRBV7-2, the J gene TRBJ2-5; D is unclear. Trimming left V 4 bases short and J 5 bases short, with 11 bases between. Looked up from germline, CDR1 is SGHTA and CDR2 is FQGNSA. This CDR3 is 13 amino acids long. The CDR3 coding sequence is TGTGCCAGCAGCTATATCCCCCCGGAGACCCAGTACTTC. Protein product: CASSYIPPETQYF. Supplemented by reference TRBV7-2 and TRBJ2-5, the full variable domain reads GAGVSQSPSNKVTEKGKDVELRCDPISGHTALYWYRQSLGQGLEFLIYFQGNSAPDKSGLPSDRFSAERTGGSVSTLTIQRTQQEDSAVYLCASSYIPPETQYFGPGTRLLVL.

This rearrangement joins TRBV12-3 or TRBV12-4 to TRBJ2-6; D not certain. The CDR3 consists of 17 residues. V gave up 3 bases and J gave up 0 bases, with 12 bases separating them. CDR3 loop: CASSFGLMSSGANVLTF. For the CDR3, the DNA is TGTGCCAGCAGTTTCGGCCTTATGAGCTCTGGGGCCAACGTCCTGACTTTC.

J is TRBJ2-1 and V is TRBV7-6; 8 bases are shared with TRBD2. CDR1 and CDR2 from the germline V gene are SGHVS and FNYEAQ. The CDR3 has 15 amino acids. V dropped 8 bases and J dropped 2; count of bases not matched to a gene: 8. CDR3 sequence: CASAYGAGAYNEQFF. The CDR3 DNA reads as TGTGCCAGCGCCTATGGAGCGGGGGCCTACAATGAGCAGTTCTTC.

The chain has TRBV5-1 and TRBJ2-7, with D tentatively TRBD1 (6 bases). CDR1 SGHRS and CDR2 YFSETQ come from the germline V gene. The CDR3 consists of 14 residues. V was cut by 4 bases and J by 3 bases, with 14 bases left in between. The CDR3 nucleotides read TGCGCCAGCAGCCACTTAGGACAGAACTACGAGCAGTACTTC. Protein product: CASSHLGQNYEQYF.

The genes are TRBV5-1 and TRBJ2-3; 15 bases are a match to TRBD2. V was clipped by 4 bases and J by 0 bases; unmatched bases: 9. CDR3 length equals 19 residues. Germline CDR1 and CDR2: SGHRS and YFSETQ. CDR3 protein: CASSEGLAGGSTSTDTQYF. DNA of the CDR3: TGCGCCAGCAGCGAGGGACTAGCGGGAGGATCAACTAGCACAGATACGCAGTATTTT.

The gene calls are TRBV20-1 and TRBJ1-6, with 8 bases matching TRBD1. V lost 6 bases to trimming and J lost 7 bases; unmatched junction nucleotides: 11. The germline gives CDR1 DFQATT, CDR2 SNEGSKA (reference sequence). The CDR3 has 15 residues. In nucleotides, the CDR3 is TGCAGTGCCGCGCAGGGGGCGCGGGCCAATTCACCCCTCCACTTT. Its translation is CSAAQGARANSPLHF.

This clonotype was recorded a few times. One base away lies a much larger clone, so this may be a sequencing read error. This chain joins TRBV7-9 and TRBJ2-6; D not resolved. There are 12 residues in the CDR3. Germline CDR1 and CDR2: SEHNR and FQNEAQ (reference sequence). The DNA of the CDR3 is TGTGCCAGCAGCTGGCAGACCAACGGCCTGACTTTC. This translates into CASSWQTNGLTF.

The chain carries TRBV4-1 and TRBJ2-7, with D maybe TRBD2 (6 bases). The CDR3 has 13 amino acids. The germline V and J ends were trimmed by 4 bases and 5 bases, with 12 bases remaining between them. CDR1 is MGHRA and CDR2 is YSYEKL in the germline V gene. The CDR3 region has the DNA TGCGCCAGCAGCCTCGGGACTCCACACGAGCAGTACTTC. Protein: CASSLGTPHEQYF.

This clonotype was counted between two and nine times. This sequence joins TRBV20-1 and TRBJ2-7, with 7 nucleotides matching TRBD2. The CDR3 is 15 residues long. Unmatched junction bases numbered 5, after V lost 0 bases and J lost 0 bases. CDR1 DFQATT and CDR2 SNEGSKA come from the germline V gene (reference sequence). The CDR3: CSAREEAGPSYEQYF. The CDR3 DNA is TGCAGTGCTAGAGAAGAAGCGGGGCCCTCCTACGAGCAGTACTTC.

This clonotype was seen more than once but under ten times. The gene calls are TRBV9 and TRBJ2-1, with D unresolved. The CDR3 is 17 amino acids. The V gene lost 2 bases and the J gene lost 2 bases, with 17 bases spanning the gap. Germline assignment: CDR1 SGDLS and CDR2 YYNGEE. CDR3 coding DNA: TGTGCCAGCAGCGTCAGTGGGCAGGACGCCACCTACAATGAGCAGTTCTTC. This translates into CASSVSGQDATYNEQFF.

This clonotype was counted a few times. V and J are TRBV10-3 and TRBJ1-1; D call uncertain. Germline assignment: CDR1 ENHRY and CDR2 SYGVKD. CDR3 length: 13 amino acids. Trimming shortened V by 4 bases and J by 1 base, and 7 bases separated the two germline ends. The CDR3 DNA reads as TGTGCCATCAGTGGGGCGTCGAACACTGAAGCTTTCTTT. Translated, it gives CAISGASNTEAFF.

The chain couples TRBV15 to TRBJ2-5; 7 bases line up with TRBD1. Germline V gene sequence: CDR1 LNHNV, CDR2 YYDKDF (reference sequence). J gave up 4 bases and V 9 bases, and 14 bases lay outside the gene matches. This CDR3 has 15 amino acids. The CDR3 is CATTGTASLLETQYF. The CDR3 region has the DNA TGTGCCACGACCGGGACAGCCTCACTTTTAGAGACCCAGTACTTC.

V is TRBV5-1 and J is TRBJ2-7, with D perhaps TRBD1 or TRBD2 (5 bases each). V was cut by 8 bases and J by 4 bases, with 13 bases left in between. CDR1 SGHRS and CDR2 YFSETQ come from the germline V gene. The CDR3 length is 12 residues. The CDR3 sequence is CASYGAPYEQYF. The CDR3 DNA is TGCGCCAGTTACGGGGCCCCTTACGAGCAGTACTTC.

This clonotype was recorded a few times. The genes are TRBV7-2 and TRBJ2-2, with no clear D. Between the trimmed V and J ends, which lost 3 bases and 6 bases, there was a span of 8 bases. The germline V gene encodes CDR1 SGHTA and CDR2 FQGNSA. The CDR3 is 13 residues long. CDR3 coding DNA: TGTGCCAGCAGCTTTTGGCCACCCGGGGAGCTGTTTTTT. Its protein is CASSFWPPGELFF.

This chain uses TRBV27 with TRBJ2-1; D gene uncertain. The CDR3 has 13 amino acids. The V gene's germline CDR1 is MNHEY and CDR2 SMNVEV (reference sequence). The V end lost 4 bases, the J end lost 10 bases, and 14 bases lay between the germline ends. The CDR3, as DNA: TGTGCCAGCAGTTATAATACCTTATGGGAGCAGTTCTTC. It specifies CASSYNTLWEQFF.

This clonotype appeared many times. The chain employs TRBV5-1 and TRBJ1-2; the D gene is possibly TRBD1 (6 bases). V was clipped by 4 bases and J by 7 bases, with 17 bases between them. This CDR3 is built from 14 residues. Germline assignment: CDR1 SGHRS and CDR2 YFSETQ. The CDR3 region is CASSLSYRQAGYTF. CDR3 DNA: TGCGCCAGCAGCCTCTCATACCGACAGGCTGGCTACACCTTC.

This clonotype was observed a few times. This rearrangement joins TRBV20-1 to TRBJ2-7, with 11 bases that match TRBD2. The CDR3 is 13 residues long. From germline, CDR1 is DFQATT and CDR2 SNEGSKA (reference sequence). Trimming cost V 5 bases and J 4 bases; bases outside gene matches: 4. The CDR3 loop is CSALAGGPYEQYF. The CDR3 DNA sequence: TGCAGTGCTTTAGCGGGAGGGCCTTACGAGCAGTACTTC.

The J gene is TRBJ1-5, the V gene TRBV13, with a possible D match to TRBD1 (6 bases). CDR1 is PRHDT, CDR2 FYEKMQ, per germline (reference sequence). The CDR3 is 14 residues long. Trimming left V 2 bases short and J 8 bases short, with 13 bases between. In nucleotides, the CDR3 is TGTGCCAGCAGCTTACGGCAGGGGACGGAGCCCCAGCATTTT. Translating it yields CASSLRQGTEPQHF.

The table lists this clonotype with a count of one. This chain uses TRBV30 with TRBJ2-1, with 11 bases identical to TRBD1. Germline CDR1 and CDR2: GTSNPN and SVGIG (reference sequence). The CDR3 spans 14 residues. J was trimmed by 8 bases and V by 2 bases; bases with no gene match: 5. The CDR3 loop reads CAWSLGQGGDEQFF. The CDR3 coding sequence is TGTGCCTGGAGTTTGGGACAGGGGGGCGATGAGCAGTTCTTC.